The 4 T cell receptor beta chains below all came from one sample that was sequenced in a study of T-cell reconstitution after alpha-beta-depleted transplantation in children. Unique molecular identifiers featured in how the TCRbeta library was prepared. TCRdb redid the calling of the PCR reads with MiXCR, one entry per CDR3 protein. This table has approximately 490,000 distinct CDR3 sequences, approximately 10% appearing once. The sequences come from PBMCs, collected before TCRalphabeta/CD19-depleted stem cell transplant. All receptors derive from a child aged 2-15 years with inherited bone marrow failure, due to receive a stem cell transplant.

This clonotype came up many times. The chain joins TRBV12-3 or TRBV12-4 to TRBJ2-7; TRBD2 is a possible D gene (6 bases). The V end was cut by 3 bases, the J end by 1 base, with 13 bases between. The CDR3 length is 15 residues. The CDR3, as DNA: TGTGCCAGCAGTTTCTCCGGGAGTGTATCCTACGAGCAGTACTTC. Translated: CASSFSGSVSYEQYF.

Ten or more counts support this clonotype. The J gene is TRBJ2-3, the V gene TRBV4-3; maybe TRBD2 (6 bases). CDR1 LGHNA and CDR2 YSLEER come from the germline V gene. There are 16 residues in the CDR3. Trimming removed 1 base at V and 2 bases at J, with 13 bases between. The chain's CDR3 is CASSQGGTGLTDTQYF. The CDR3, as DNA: TGCGCCAGCAGCCAAGGCGGGACGGGGCTCACAGATACGCAGTATTTT.

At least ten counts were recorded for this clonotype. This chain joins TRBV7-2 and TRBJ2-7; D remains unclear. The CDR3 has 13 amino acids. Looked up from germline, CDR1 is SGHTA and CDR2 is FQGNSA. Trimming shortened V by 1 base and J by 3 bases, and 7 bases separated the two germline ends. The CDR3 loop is CASSLGYNYEQYF. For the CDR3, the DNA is TGTGCCAGCAGCTTAGGGTACAACTACGAGCAGTACTTC.

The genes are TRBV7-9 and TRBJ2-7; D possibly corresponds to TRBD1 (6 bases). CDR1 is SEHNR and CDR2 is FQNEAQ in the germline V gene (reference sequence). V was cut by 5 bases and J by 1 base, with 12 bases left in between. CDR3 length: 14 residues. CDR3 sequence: CASSIIQGSYEQYF. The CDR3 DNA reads TGTGCCAGCAGCATCATACAGGGTTCCTACGAGCAGTACTTC.